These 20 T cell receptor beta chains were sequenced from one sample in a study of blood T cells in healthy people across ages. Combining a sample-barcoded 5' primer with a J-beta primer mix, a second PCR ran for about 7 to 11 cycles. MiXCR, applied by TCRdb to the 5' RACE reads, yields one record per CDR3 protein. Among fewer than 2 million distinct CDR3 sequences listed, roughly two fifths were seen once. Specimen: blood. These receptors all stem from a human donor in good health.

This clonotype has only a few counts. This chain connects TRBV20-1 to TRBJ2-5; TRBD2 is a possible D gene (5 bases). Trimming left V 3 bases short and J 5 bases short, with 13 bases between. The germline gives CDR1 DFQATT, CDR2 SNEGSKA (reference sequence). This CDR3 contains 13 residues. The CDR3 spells CSASHPSRETQYF. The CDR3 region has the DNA TGCAGTGCTAGTCACCCTAGCCGTGAGACCCAGTACTTC.

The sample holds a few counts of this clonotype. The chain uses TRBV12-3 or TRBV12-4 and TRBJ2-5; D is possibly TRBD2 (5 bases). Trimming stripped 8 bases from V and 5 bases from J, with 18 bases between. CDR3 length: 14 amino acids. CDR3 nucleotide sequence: TGTGCCAGCTCCCCGGCGACATCGGGGGAGACCCAGTACTTC. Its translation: CASSPATSGETQYF.

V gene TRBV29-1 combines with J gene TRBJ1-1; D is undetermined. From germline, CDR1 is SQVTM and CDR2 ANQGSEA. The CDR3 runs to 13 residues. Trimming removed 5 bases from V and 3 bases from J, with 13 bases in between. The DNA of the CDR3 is TGCAGCGTTAAGAAGACCTTAGACACTGAAGCTTTCTTT. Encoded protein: CSVKKTLDTEAFF.

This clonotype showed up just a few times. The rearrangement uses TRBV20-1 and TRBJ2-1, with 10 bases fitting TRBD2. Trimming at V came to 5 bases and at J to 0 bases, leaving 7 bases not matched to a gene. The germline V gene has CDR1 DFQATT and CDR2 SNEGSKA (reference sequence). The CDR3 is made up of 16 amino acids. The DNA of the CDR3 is TGCAGTGCTGTACCGGGACTAGCGCCCTCCTACAATGAGCAGTTCTTC. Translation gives CSAVPGLAPSYNEQFF.

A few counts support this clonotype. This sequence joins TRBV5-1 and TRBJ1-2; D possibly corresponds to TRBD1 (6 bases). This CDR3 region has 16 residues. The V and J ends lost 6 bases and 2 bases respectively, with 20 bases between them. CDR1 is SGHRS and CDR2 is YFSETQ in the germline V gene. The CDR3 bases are TGCGCCAGCACTAAAAACAGGGAGGCTACAAACTATGGCTACACCTTC. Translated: CASTKNREATNYGYTF.

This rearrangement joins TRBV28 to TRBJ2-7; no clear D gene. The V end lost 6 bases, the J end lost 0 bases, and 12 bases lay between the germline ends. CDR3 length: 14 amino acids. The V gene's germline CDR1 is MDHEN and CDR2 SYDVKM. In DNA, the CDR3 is TGTGCCAGCAGCAAAGGATGGAGCTCCTACGAGCAGTACTTC. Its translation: CASSKGWSSYEQYF. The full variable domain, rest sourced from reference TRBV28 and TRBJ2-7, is DVKVTQSSRYLVKRTGEKVFLECVQDMDHENMFWYRQDPGLGLRLIYFSYDVKMKEKGDIPEGYSVSREKKERFSLILESASTNQTSMYLCASSKGWSSYEQYFGPGTRLTVT.

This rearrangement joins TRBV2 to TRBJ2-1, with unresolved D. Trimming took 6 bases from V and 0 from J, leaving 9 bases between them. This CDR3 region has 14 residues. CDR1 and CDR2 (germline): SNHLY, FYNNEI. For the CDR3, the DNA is TGTGCCAGCAGGAGGACGAGCTCCTACAATGAGCAGTTCTTC. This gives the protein CASRRTSSYNEQFF.

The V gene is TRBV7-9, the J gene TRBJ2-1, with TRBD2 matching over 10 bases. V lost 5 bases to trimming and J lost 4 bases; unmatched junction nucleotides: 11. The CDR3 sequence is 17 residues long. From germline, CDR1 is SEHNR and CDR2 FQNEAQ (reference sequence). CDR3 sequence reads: CASSPTASGGPYNEQFF. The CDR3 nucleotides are TGTGCCAGCAGCCCTACAGCTAGCGGGGGCCCTTACAATGAGCAGTTCTTC.

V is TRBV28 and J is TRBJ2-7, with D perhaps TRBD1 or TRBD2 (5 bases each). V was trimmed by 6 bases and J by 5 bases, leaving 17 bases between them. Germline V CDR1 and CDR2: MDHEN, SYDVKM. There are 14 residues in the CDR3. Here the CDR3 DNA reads TGTGCCAGCAGCCGTGTGGCAGGGAGAGACGAGCAGTACTTC. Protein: CASSRVAGRDEQYF.

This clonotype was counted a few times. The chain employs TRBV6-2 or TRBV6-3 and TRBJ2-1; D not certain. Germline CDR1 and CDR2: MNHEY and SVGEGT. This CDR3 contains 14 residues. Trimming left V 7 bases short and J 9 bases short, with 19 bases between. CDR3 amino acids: CASTQKQESGEQFF. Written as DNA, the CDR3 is TGTGCCAGCACCCAAAAGCAGGAGTCTGGTGAGCAGTTCTTC.

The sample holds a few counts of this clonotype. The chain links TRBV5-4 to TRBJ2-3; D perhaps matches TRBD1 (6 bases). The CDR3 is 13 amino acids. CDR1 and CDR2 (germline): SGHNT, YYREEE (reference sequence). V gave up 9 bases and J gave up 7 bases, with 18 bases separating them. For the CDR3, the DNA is TGTGCCACCGCAAGACAGGATAGAAATACGCAGTATTTT. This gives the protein CATARQDRNTQYF.

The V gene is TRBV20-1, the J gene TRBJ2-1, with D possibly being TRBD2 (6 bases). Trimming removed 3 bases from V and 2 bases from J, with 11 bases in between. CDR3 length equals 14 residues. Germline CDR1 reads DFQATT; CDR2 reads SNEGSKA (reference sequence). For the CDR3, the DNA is TGCAGTGCTAGTGTGGAGGGGACCTACAATGAGCAGTTCTTC. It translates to CSASVEGTYNEQFF.

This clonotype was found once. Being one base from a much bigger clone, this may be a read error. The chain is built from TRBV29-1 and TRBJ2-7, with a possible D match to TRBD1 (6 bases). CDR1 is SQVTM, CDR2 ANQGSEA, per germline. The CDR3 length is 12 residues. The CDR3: CSAELGGYEQYF. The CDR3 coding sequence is TGCAGCGCTGAATTAGGGGGCTACGAGCAGTACTTC.

CDR3 amino acids: CASSFHWGNEQYF. CDR3 nucleotide sequence: TGTGCCAGCAGTTTTCACTGGGGAAACGAGCAGTACTTC. The gene calls are TRBV27 and TRBJ2-4; no clear D gene. The J call may be incorrect, as the DNA end agrees better with TRBJ2-7. The germline CDR1 and CDR2 sequences are MNHEY and SMNVEV (reference sequence). The CDR3 is made up of 13 amino acids.

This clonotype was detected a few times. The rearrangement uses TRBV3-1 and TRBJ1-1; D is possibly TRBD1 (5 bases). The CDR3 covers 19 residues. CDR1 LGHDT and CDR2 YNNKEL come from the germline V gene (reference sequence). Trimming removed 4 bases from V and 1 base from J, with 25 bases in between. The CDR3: CASSPQGGLSKAQNTEAFF. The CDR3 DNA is TGTGCCAGCAGCCCCCAGGGAGGGCTCTCCAAGGCCCAGAACACTGAAGCTTTCTTT.

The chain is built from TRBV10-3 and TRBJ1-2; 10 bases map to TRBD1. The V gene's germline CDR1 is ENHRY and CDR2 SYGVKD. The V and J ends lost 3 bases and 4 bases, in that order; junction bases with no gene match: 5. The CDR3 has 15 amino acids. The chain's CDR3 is CAISDGDRGSYGYTF. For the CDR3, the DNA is TGTGCCATCAGTGATGGGGACAGGGGATCCTATGGCTACACCTTC.

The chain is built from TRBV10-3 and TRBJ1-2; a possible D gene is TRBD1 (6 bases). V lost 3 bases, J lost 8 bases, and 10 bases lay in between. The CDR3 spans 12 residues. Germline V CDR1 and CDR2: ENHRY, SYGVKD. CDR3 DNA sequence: TGTGCCATCAGTGACAGGGGTCCAGGCTACACCTTC. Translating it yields CAISDRGPGYTF.

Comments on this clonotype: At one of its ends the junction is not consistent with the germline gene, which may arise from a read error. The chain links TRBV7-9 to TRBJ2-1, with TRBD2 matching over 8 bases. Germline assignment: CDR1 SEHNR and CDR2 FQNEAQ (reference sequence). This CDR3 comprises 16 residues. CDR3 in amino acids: CAGSLEGGGPNNEQFF. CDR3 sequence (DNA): TGTGCCGGCAGCTTAGAGGGCGGGGGGCCTAACAATGAGCAGTTCTTC.

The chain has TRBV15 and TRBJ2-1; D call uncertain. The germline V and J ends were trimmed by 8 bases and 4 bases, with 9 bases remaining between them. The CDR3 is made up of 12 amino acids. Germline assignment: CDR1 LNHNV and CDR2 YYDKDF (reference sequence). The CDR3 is CATGISYNEQFF. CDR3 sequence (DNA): TGTGCCACCGGGATCTCGTACAATGAGCAGTTCTTC.

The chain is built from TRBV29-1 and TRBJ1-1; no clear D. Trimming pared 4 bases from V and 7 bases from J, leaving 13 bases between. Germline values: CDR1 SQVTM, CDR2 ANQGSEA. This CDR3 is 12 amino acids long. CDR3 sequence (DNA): TGCAGCGTTGGAAGCGACCGGTTTGAAGCTTTCTTT. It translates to CSVGSDRFEAFF. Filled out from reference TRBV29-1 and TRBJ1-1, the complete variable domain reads SAVISQKPSRDICQRGTSLTIQCQVDSQVTMMFWYRQQPGQSLTLIATANQGSEATYESGFVIDKFPISRPNLTFSTLTVSNMSPEDSSIYLCSVGSDRFEAFFGQGTRLTVV.